The 29 T cell receptor beta chains reported below all come from one sample, sequenced in a study of spatial heterogeneity in lung cancer. TCRdb re-derived calls from the 5' RACE reads in MiXCR, one entry per CDR3 protein. The sample yields fewer than 16,000 distinct CDR3 sequences, 3.6% seen once. Stated time point: sample taken at primary tumor resection. The input for sequencing was normal lung tissue next to the tumor, taken at surgery. All receptors derive from a male donor with early-stage non-small cell lung cancer.

This clonotype has at least ten counts. With the library built for alpha chains, this beta chain is off target and its frequency is not meaningful. The chain is built from TRBV4-2 and TRBJ2-2, with TRBD2 matching 13 bases. CDR1 is LGHNA and CDR2 is YNFKEQ in the germline V gene. CDR3 length: 18 amino acids. The ends lost 1 base at V and 7 bases at J; junction bases unmatched: 9. The CDR3 DNA reads TGTGCCAGCAGCCAAGGAATGGGACTAGCGGGATCGAGCGGGGAGCTGTTTTTT. Translation gives CASSQGMGLAGSSGELFF.

This clonotype was seen repeatedly, ten times or more. This beta chain is a stray read from a library made for alpha chains; its abundance is not meaningful. CDR3 nucleotide sequence: TGTGCCATCAGTGAGTCGTCGACCCCTACGACCTACGAGCAGTACTTC. Translated, it gives CAISESSTPTTYEQYF. This chain joins TRBV10-3 and TRBJ2-7, with D hard to call. Trimming removed 0 bases at V and 2 bases at J, with 14 bases between. Germline V lookup: CDR1 ENHRY, CDR2 SYGVKD. CDR3 length: 16 residues.

Relative to its sample, this clonotype is medium-sized (0.01 to 0.1%). This beta chain is an off-target read within a library intended for alpha chains, so its frequency means little. The chain joins TRBV4-2 to TRBJ2-5; 7 nucleotides agree with TRBD1. The CDR3 runs to 13 residues. The ends lost 5 bases at V and 1 base at J; junction bases unmatched: 1. Per germline, CDR1 LGHNA and CDR2 YNFKEQ. The CDR3 region is CASSRDSQETQYF. DNA of the CDR3: TGTGCCAGCAGCAGGGACAGCCAAGAGACCCAGTACTTC.

This clonotype was recorded many times. A library prepared for alpha chains yielded this beta chain as an off-target read; its size is of little meaning. The rearrangement uses TRBV12-3 or TRBV12-4 and TRBJ1-2; D is unclear. The V gene lost 6 bases and the J gene lost 1 base, with 15 bases spanning the gap. The length of the CDR3 is 15 residues. The DNA for the CDR3 is TGTGCCAGCAGGCAGGCCGGGTCCCTTAACTATGGCTACACCTTC. Translated: CASRQAGSLNYGYTF.

This clonotype has just a few counts. This beta chain is a stray read from a library made for alpha chains; its abundance is not meaningful. The V gene is TRBV20-1, the J gene TRBJ2-3; the match to TRBD2 covers 10 bases. With 4 bases clipped from V and 1 base from J, the junction kept 2 bases outside the gene matches. CDR3 length: 14 amino acids. Germline-derived CDR1 and CDR2 are DFQATT and SNEGSKA (reference sequence). The CDR3 nucleotides read TGCAGTGCTATAGCGGGAGGTCGCACAGATACGCAGTATTTT. Encoded protein: CSAIAGGRTDTQYF.

The sample holds many counts of this clonotype. Because the library targeted alpha chains, this beta chain is an off-target read whose size means little. The genes are TRBV6-5 and TRBJ1-1; 7 bases are a match to TRBD1. The CDR3 runs to 16 residues. Per germline, CDR1 MNHEY and CDR2 SVGAGI. Trimming removed 4 bases from V and 1 base from J; junction bases left unmatched: 9. In nucleotides, the CDR3 is TGTGCCAGCAGTTTCCAATGGACAGGCGCGAACACTGAAGCTTTCTTT. It yields the protein CASSFQWTGANTEAFF.

This clonotype has a count of ten or more. Being off target in a library aimed at alpha chains, this beta chain has a size of little meaning. This chain uses TRBV2 with TRBJ2-2; no reliable D call. The CDR3 totals 14 residues. V was trimmed by 2 bases and J by 4 bases, leaving 8 bases between them. The germline gives CDR1 SNHLY, CDR2 FYNNEI. The CDR3: CASSELAVTGELFF. As DNA, the CDR3 is TGTGCCAGCAGTGAATTGGCGGTCACCGGGGAGCTGTTTTTT.

In its sample, this clonotype was seen many times. This beta chain appears as a stray read in a library generated for alpha chains; its size is not informative. The CDR3 nucleotides read TGCAGTGCTAGACCCGGACTAGCGGGAGTTGGTGTAAGGTACAATGAGCAGTTCTTC. Translation gives CSARPGLAGVGVRYNEQFF. This chain connects TRBV20-1 to TRBJ2-1, with TRBD2 matching 13 bases. V lost 2 bases, J lost 4 bases, and 14 bases stayed unmatched. The CDR3 sequence is 19 residues long. CDR1 DFQATT and CDR2 SNEGSKA come from the germline V gene (reference sequence).

This clonotype was observed at least ten times. A library prepared for alpha chains yielded this beta chain as an off-target read; its size is of little meaning. The J gene is TRBJ2-7, the V gene TRBV28; D unclear. The germline gives CDR1 MDHEN, CDR2 SYDVKM. Trimming pared 7 bases from V and 5 bases from J, leaving 9 bases between. CDR3 length equals 11 residues. The CDR3 region is CASMVEHEQYF. In nucleotides, the CDR3 is TGTGCCAGCATGGTAGAGCACGAGCAGTACTTC. The full variable domain, with the rest looked up from reference TRBV28 and TRBJ2-7, is DVKVTQSSRYLVKRTGEKVFLECVQDMDHENMFWYRQDPGLGLRLIYFSYDVKMKEKGDIPEGYSVSREKKERFSLILESASTNQTSMYLCASMVEHEQYFGPGTRLTVT.

This clonotype has a count of ten or more. In a library made to pick up alpha chains, this beta chain is a stray read with a size that means little. The V call is TRBV13, the J call TRBJ2-3; D may correspond to TRBD1 or TRBD2 (5 bases each). The CDR3 covers 18 residues. CDR1 is PRHDT and CDR2 is FYEKMQ in the germline V gene (reference sequence). V dropped 0 bases and J dropped 1 base, with 17 bases sitting between them. This chain's CDR3 is CASSLGIRESPRTDTQYF. The CDR3 DNA is TGTGCCAGCAGCTTAGGTATCAGGGAGAGTCCCCGCACAGATACGCAGTATTTT.

This clonotype showed up many times. Found in a library prepared for alpha chains, this beta chain is an off-target read, and its abundance has little meaning. The chain uses TRBV7-9 and TRBJ1-1, with D unresolved. Germline values: CDR1 SEHNR, CDR2 FQNEAQ (reference sequence). Deletions cut 1 base from V and 3 bases from J, with 12 bases between. The CDR3 totals 15 residues. Here the CDR3 reads CASSLDVNFDTEAFF. In DNA, the CDR3 is TGTGCCAGCAGCTTAGATGTAAATTTTGACACTGAAGCTTTCTTT.

This clonotype was counted at least ten times. The library was built for alpha chains, so this beta chain is an off-target read and its size means little. This chain joins TRBV11-2 and TRBJ2-3; TRBD2 agrees at 12 bases. Looked up from germline, CDR1 is SGHAT and CDR2 is FQNNGV. V dropped 2 bases and J dropped 5; count of bases not matched to a gene: 2. The CDR3 has 15 amino acids. This CDR3 is CASSLPGLAGDTQYF. The CDR3 DNA reads as TGTGCCAGCAGCTTACCGGGACTAGCGGGAGATACGCAGTATTTT.

This clonotype was counted ten times or more. This beta chain is off target for a library built for alpha chains, so its abundance means little. V usage is TRBV4-1 and J usage is TRBJ1-1, with 9 bases matching TRBD1. The CDR3 is 14 amino acids. Per germline, CDR1 MGHRA and CDR2 YSYEKL. Trimming at V came to 5 bases and at J to 1 base, leaving 2 bases not matched to a gene. The CDR3 DNA reads as TGCGCCAGCAGCGGGACAGGGAAGAACACTGAAGCTTTCTTT. Its translation is CASSGTGKNTEAFF.

This clonotype has at least ten counts. This beta chain represents an off-target read in a library built for alpha chains; its size is of limited meaning. The V and J genes are TRBV7-2 and TRBJ1-5; D gene unclear. This CDR3 is built from 13 residues. The V gene's germline CDR1 is SGHTA and CDR2 FQGNSA. The V gene lost 5 bases and the J gene lost 0 bases, with 5 bases spanning the gap. The CDR3 DNA is TGTGCCAGCAGCCCAAATAGCAATCAGCCCCAGCATTTT. Amino acid sequence: CASSPNSNQPQHF.

This clonotype is medium-sized. This beta chain slipped into a library made for alpha chains as a stray read, so its size is not meaningful. This rearrangement joins TRBV2 to TRBJ2-3; D perhaps matches TRBD2 (5 bases). V lost 4 bases, J lost 3 bases, and 17 bases lay in between. Germline V gene sequence: CDR1 SNHLY, CDR2 FYNNEI. The CDR3 is 16 amino acids. The CDR3 region has the DNA TGTGCCAGCAGTGGTGTTTTCGGGGAACCAACAGATACGCAGTATTTT. Translated: CASSGVFGEPTDTQYF.

This clonotype is medium-sized (0.01 to 0.1%) by share. This beta chain represents an off-target read in a library built for alpha chains; its size is of limited meaning. This chain links TRBV9 with TRBJ2-1, with unresolved D. CDR1 SGDLS and CDR2 YYNGEE come from the germline V gene. The CDR3 runs to 14 residues. Trimming pared 4 bases from V and 4 bases from J, leaving 12 bases between. This CDR3 reads CASSPRTFYNEQFF. The CDR3 DNA is TGTGCCAGCAGCCCTCGGACCTTTTACAATGAGCAGTTCTTC.

This clonotype was counted at least ten times. Being off target in a library aimed at alpha chains, this beta chain has a size of little meaning. This chain joins TRBV29-1 and TRBJ1-2; D gene uncertain. The germline V and J ends were trimmed by 7 bases and 1 base, with 13 bases remaining between them. Germline V gene lookup returns CDR1 SQVTM and CDR2 ANQGSEA. This CDR3 is built from 13 residues. CDR3 protein: CSARLSDNYGYTF. In DNA form, the CDR3 reads TGCAGCGCCAGGCTGTCAGATAACTATGGCTACACCTTC.

This clonotype has a count of ten or more. The size of this beta chain means little, since it is a stray read in a library made for alpha chains. The chain joins TRBV14 to TRBJ2-7; no reliable D call. Deletions cut 5 bases from V and 3 bases from J, with 11 bases between. Per the germline V gene, CDR1 is SGHDN and CDR2 is FVKESK. The CDR3 is made up of 13 amino acids. CDR3 sequence: CASSTPGYYEQYF. As DNA, the CDR3 is TGTGCCAGCAGCACCCCAGGTTACTACGAGCAGTACTTC.

At least ten counts were recorded for this clonotype. This beta chain is a stray sequence in a library constructed for alpha chains; its clone size is not meaningful. The chain is built from TRBV5-6 and TRBJ2-2; D call uncertain. The CDR3 covers 12 residues. Germline V CDR1 and CDR2: SGHDT, YYEEEE. V was pared by 5 bases and J by 6 bases, with 8 bases between. The CDR3 reads CASRRTAGELFF. The CDR3 DNA sequence: TGTGCCAGCAGACGAACGGCCGGGGAGCTGTTTTTT. Full variable domain (rest looked up from reference TRBV5-6 and TRBJ2-2): DAGVTQSPTHLIKTRGQQVTLRCSPKSGHDTVSWYQQALGQGPQFIFQYYEEEERQRGNFPDRFSGHQFPNYSSELNVNALLLGDSALYLCASRRTAGELFFGEGSRLTVL.

This clonotype was counted at least ten times. Found in a library prepared for alpha chains, this beta chain is an off-target read, and its abundance has little meaning. The chain is built from TRBV2 and TRBJ2-7; D might be TRBD2 (6 bases). Trimming left V 10 bases short and J 0 bases short, with 13 bases between. CDR3 length equals 13 residues. Germline V CDR1 and CDR2: SNHLY, FYNNEI. The CDR3 bases are TGTGCCACGAGTGGCGGGATCTCCTACGAGCAGTACTTC. The encoded protein is CATSGGISYEQYF. The entire variable domain, with the rest obtained from reference TRBV2 and TRBJ2-7, is as follows: EPEVTQTPSHQVTQMGQEVILRCVPISNHLYFYWYRQILGQKVEFLVSFYNNEISEKSEIFDDQFSVERPDGSNFTLKIRSTKLEDSAMYFCATSGGISYEQYFGPGTRLTVT.

The table lists this clonotype with many counts. In a library made to pick up alpha chains, this beta chain is a stray read with a size that means little. V usage is TRBV7-8 and J usage is TRBJ2-7; D ambiguous. The CDR3 covers 16 residues. Per germline, CDR1 SGHVS and CDR2 FQNEAQ. Trimming took off 2 bases at V and 0 bases at J, with 14 bases between the two ends. The CDR3 DNA reads as TGTGCCAGCAGCTTAATTTCAGGACCCAGCTCCTACGAGCAGTACTTC. This sequence encodes CASSLISGPSSYEQYF.

There are many counts of this clonotype. Since the library was made to target alpha chains, this beta chain is a stray read and its abundance is not meaningful. The chain recombines TRBV24-1 with TRBJ2-2; D may be TRBD1 or TRBD2 (5 bases each). This CDR3 region has 17 residues. Germline CDR1 KGHDR, CDR2 SFDVKD. Trimming took 1 base from V and 3 from J, leaving 14 bases between them. Here the CDR3 DNA reads TGTGCCACCAGTGATTTTGGTGGGGGTCTGGACACCGGGGAGCTGTTTTTT. Its protein is CATSDFGGGLDTGELFF.

This clonotype was counted many times. This beta chain is a stray sequence in a library constructed for alpha chains; its clone size is not meaningful. The J gene is TRBJ2-7, the V gene TRBV15; D uncertain. Germline V lookup: CDR1 LNHNV, CDR2 YYDKDF (reference sequence). CDR3 length: 13 amino acids. The V end lost 5 bases, the J end lost 4 bases, and 12 bases lay between the germline ends. The CDR3 DNA reads TGTGCCACCAGCGCCGGGCCCTCATACGAGCAGTACTTC. This gives the protein CATSAGPSYEQYF.

This clonotype showed up many times. This beta chain is an off-target read within a library intended for alpha chains, so its frequency means little. In DNA, the CDR3 is TGTGCCAGCAGCCGGAGAGAGACGGAGACCCAGTACTTC. Translating gives CASSRRETETQYF. The chain uses TRBV27 and TRBJ2-5; D unclear. The CDR3 has 13 amino acids. Trimming stripped 6 bases from V and 5 bases from J, with 13 bases between. The germline CDR1 and CDR2 sequences are MNHEY and SMNVEV (reference sequence).

This clonotype was seen more than once but under ten times. The library was built for alpha chains, so this beta chain is an off-target read and its size means little. The V gene is TRBV27, the J gene TRBJ1-1; possible D gene TRBD1, 6 bases. Trimming took 2 bases from V and 5 from J, leaving 9 bases between them. In germline, CDR1 is MNHEY, CDR2 SMNVEV (reference sequence). The CDR3 is made up of 13 amino acids. This chain's CDR3 is CASSLIRGTEAFF. DNA for the CDR3: TGTGCCAGCAGTTTAATAAGGGGGACTGAAGCTTTCTTT.

The table lists this clonotype with many counts. This beta chain is an off-target read within a library intended for alpha chains, so its frequency means little. J is TRBJ1-1 and V is TRBV7-8; D perhaps matches TRBD1 (5 bases). This CDR3 region has 14 residues. Trimming removed 4 bases at V and 5 bases at J, with 14 bases between. Germline V CDR1 and CDR2: SGHVS, FQNEAQ. CDR3 loop: CASSSGFGGTEAFF. The CDR3 DNA sequence: TGTGCCAGCAGCTCAGGGTTTGGGGGGACTGAAGCTTTCTTT. The full variable domain, in which reference TRBV7-8 and TRBJ1-1 provide the parts outside the CDR3, is GAGVSQSPRYKVAKRGQDVALRCDPISGHVSLFWYQQALGQGPEFLTYFQNEAQLDKSGLPSDRFFAERPEGSVSTLKIQRTQQEDSAVYLCASSSGFGGTEAFFGQGTRLTVV.

This clonotype was seen at least ten times. This beta chain is an unintended read in a library built for alpha chains; its size means little. This chain connects TRBV10-3 to TRBJ2-5; perhaps TRBD2 as D (5 bases). The germline gives CDR1 ENHRY, CDR2 SYGVKD. Trimming took off 0 bases at V and 3 bases at J, with 14 bases between the two ends. The CDR3 contains 16 residues. CDR3 loop: CAISESTGKQEETQYF. The CDR3, as DNA: TGTGCCATCAGTGAGTCAACCGGGAAACAAGAAGAGACCCAGTACTTC.

By sample share, this clonotype is medium-sized (0.01 to 0.1%). This beta chain turned up in a library designed for alpha chains; as an off-target read, its abundance says little. The rearrangement links TRBV18 to TRBJ2-1; 9 nucleotides agree with TRBD1. The CDR3 is 18 amino acids. Germline trimming cut 3 bases from V and 7 bases from J; bases unmatched to any gene: 16. CDR1 and CDR2 (germline): KGHSH, LQKENI. The DNA for the CDR3 is TGTGCCAGCTCACCGCGCGGGACAGGGAGTTCTGTGGGGAATGAGCAGTTCTTC. Its protein product is CASSPRGTGSSVGNEQFF.

The table lists this clonotype with many counts. This beta chain is an off-target read within a library intended for alpha chains, so its frequency means little. The J gene is TRBJ2-6, the V gene TRBV5-1; either TRBD1 or TRBD2 may supply D (5 bases each). Germline V gives CDR1 SGHRS, CDR2 YFSETQ. CDR3 length: 16 amino acids. V dropped 0 bases and J dropped 2 bases, with 9 bases sitting between them. The CDR3 sequence is CASSLDGDPGANVLTF. The CDR3 DNA sequence: TGCGCCAGCAGCTTGGATGGGGACCCTGGGGCCAACGTCCTGACTTTC.